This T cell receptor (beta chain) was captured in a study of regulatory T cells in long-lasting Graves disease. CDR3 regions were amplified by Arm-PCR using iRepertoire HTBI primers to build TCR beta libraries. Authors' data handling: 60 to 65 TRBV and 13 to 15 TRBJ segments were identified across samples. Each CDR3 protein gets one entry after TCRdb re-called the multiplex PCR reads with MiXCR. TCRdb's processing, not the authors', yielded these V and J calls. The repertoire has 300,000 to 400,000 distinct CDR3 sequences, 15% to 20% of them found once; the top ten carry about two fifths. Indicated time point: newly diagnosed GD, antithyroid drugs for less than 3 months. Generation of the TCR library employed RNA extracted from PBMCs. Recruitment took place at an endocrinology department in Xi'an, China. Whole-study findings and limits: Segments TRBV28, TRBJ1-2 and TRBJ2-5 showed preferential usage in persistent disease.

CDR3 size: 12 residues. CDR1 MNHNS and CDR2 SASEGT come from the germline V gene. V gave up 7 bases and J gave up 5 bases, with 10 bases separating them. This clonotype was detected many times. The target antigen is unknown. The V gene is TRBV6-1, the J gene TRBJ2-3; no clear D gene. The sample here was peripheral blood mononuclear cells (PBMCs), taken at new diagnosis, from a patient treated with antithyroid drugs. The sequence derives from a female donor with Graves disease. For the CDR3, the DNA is TGTGCCAGCATGAACCCGGGAGATACGCAGTATTTT. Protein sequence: CASMNPGDTQYF.